These T cell receptor beta chains were read from a single sample in a study of cytomegalovirus exposure and HLA in healthy donors. Only in-frame clones appear in the TCRdb table, and some are missing; sequencing was by immunoSEQ multiplex PCR. The sample contains 170,000 or so clones, roughly 81% of which appear only once. The sample taken for sequencing was PBMCs. Receptors were obtained from a girl between 10 and 17 years old in good health and CMV-seropositive. Each CDR3 is given with its conserved first and last residue. The D gene is left open where the match is weak. Not all rows give a size; the values are once, few, many and, for expanded clones, a class.

j_gene | abundance | v_gene | d_gene | CDR3nt | CDR3aa
TRBJ1-2 | once | TRBV19 | TRBD1 | TGTGCCAGTAGTGCCAGATCGACAGGGGGCAATGGCTACACCTTC | CASSARSTGGNGYTF
TRBJ1-6 | . | TRBV11-3 | TRBD1 | TGTGCCAGCAGTAGCCGGGACAGGGGTGGGGATAGGTCACCCCTCCACTTT | CASSSRDRGGDRSPLHF
TRBJ1-2 | few | TRBV6-5 | . | TGTGCCAGCAGGCCTGGGGGACTCTATGGCTACACCTTC | CASRPGGLYGYTF
TRBJ2-7 | few | TRBV7-8 | . | TGTGCCAGCAGCTTAGCGGATGGCGGGTCCTACGAGCAGTACTTC | CASSLADGGSYEQYF
TRBJ2-1 | . | TRBV25-1 | TRBD1 | TGTGCCAGCAGTGAAAGGACAGGGGGATGGGAGCAGTTCTTC | CASSERTGGWEQFF
TRBJ2-1 | . | TRBV6-5 | . | TGTGCCAGCAGTTACTCTCTGGAGGAGCAGTTCTTC | CASSYSLEEQFF
TRBJ1-4 | . | TRBV30 | . | TGTGCCTGGAGTGACTCGGCTTCCGGGACAATAGCAACTAATGAAAAACTGTTTTTT | CAWSDSASGTIATNEKLFF
TRBJ2-7 | . | TRBV9 | TRBD2 | TGTGCCAGCAGCTCGGGGGGGGGACTAGTCTACGAGCAGTACTTC | CASSSGGGLVYEQYF
TRBJ2-1 | . | TRBV18 | TRBD1 | TGTGCCAGCTCACCGGTAGGACAGGGGACTGAGCAGTTCTTC | CASSPVGQGTEQFF
TRBJ1-2 | . | TRBV7-9 | . | TGTGCCAGCAGCTTAATAGTAGGCGGCTATGGCTACACCTTC | CASSLIVGGYGYTF
TRBJ2-3 | . | TRBV29-1 | . | TGCAGCGTTGACGGAGGGCAGTCCACAGATACGCAGTATTTT | CSVDGGQSTDTQYF
TRBJ2-3 | . | TRBV5-1 | TRBD1 | TGCGCCAGCAGCCACCCGGGACAGACAGATACGCAGTATTTT | CASSHPGQTDTQYF
TRBJ1-1 | . | TRBV5-1 | . | TGCGCCAGCAGCTTCCTTACTAGGGACACGACTGAAGCTTTCTTT | CASSFLTRDTTEAFF
TRBJ1-5 | . | TRBV5-5 | . | TGTGCCAGCAGCTTTCGGGGTATCCAGCCCCAGCATTTT | CASSFRGIQPQHF
TRBJ1-1 | . | TRBV11-3 | . | TGTGCCAGCAGCTTAGATTCGGGTAAGGAAGCTTTCTTT | CASSLDSGKEAFF
TRBJ1-5 | . | TRBV6-5 | TRBD1 | TGTGCCAGCAGTTACGGCCAGGGGGCGAATCAGCCCCAGCATTTT | CASSYGQGANQPQHF
TRBJ1-2 | . | TRBV7-9 | TRBD1 | TGTGCCAGCAGCTCCCTGTTAAGGGGGCTGAACTATGGCTACACCTTC | CASSSLLRGLNYGYTF
TRBJ1-2 | . | TRBV10-3 | TRBD1 | TGTGCCATCAGTGAAATACCCCGGGACAGGGACTATGGCTACACCTTC | CAISEIPRDRDYGYTF
TRBJ1-5 | . | TRBV7-3 | . | TGTGCCAGCAGCCCCTCGGGGGGTCAGCCCCAGCATTTT | CASSPSGGQPQHF
TRBJ1-2 | . | TRBV29-1 | . | TGCAGCGTCCCAGGGGAAGTTGGCTACACCTTC | CSVPGEVGYTF
TRBJ2-5 | once | TRBV11-3 | . | TGTGCCAGCAGCCCGCAGGGAGAGACCCAGTACTTC | CASSPQGETQYF
TRBJ2-2 | . | TRBV7-3 | . | TGTGCCAGCAGCCGATGGGACTACACCGGGGAGCTGTTTTTT | CASSRWDYTGELFF
TRBJ1-1 | . | TRBV12-5 | TRBD1 | TGTGCTAGTGGTTTGGTACTTGGAGGGGACAGGGCCACTGAAGCTTTCTTT | CASGLVLGGDRATEAFF
TRBJ1-4 | . | TRBV6-1 | TRBD1 | TGTGCCAGCAGTAAGCAGGGGGCTGGGTATGAAAAACTGTTTTTT | CASSKQGAGYEKLFF
TRBJ1-1 | . | TRBV18 | TRBD1 | TGTGCCAGCTCATGGGGGACAGGGGGATCTGAAGCTTTCTTT | CASSWGTGGSEAFF
TRBJ1-1 | . | TRBV11-3 | . | TGTGCCAGCAGCTTAGGGGAGGGCACTGAAGCTTTCTTT | CASSLGEGTEAFF
TRBJ1-1 | . | TRBV5-1 | . | TGCGCCAGCAGCATAACTCAATTGTCGGGCACTGAAGCTTTCTTT | CASSITQLSGTEAFF
TRBJ2-1 | once | TRBV7-9 | TRBD1 | TGTGCCAGCAACGACAGGGTAAACAATGAGCAGTTCTTC | CASNDRVNNEQFF
TRBJ2-5 | . | TRBV2 | . | TGTGCCAGCAGCGCGGGACGGAGGATAGAGACCCAGTACTTC | CASSAGRRIETQYF
TRBJ1-1 | . | TRBV4-2 | TRBD1 | TGTGCCAGCAGCCAGGGACAGGGGAGAGGAACTGAAGCTTTCTTT | CASSQGQGRGTEAFF
TRBJ1-6 | . | TRBV15 | . | TGTGCCACCAGCAGAGACAGGGAGGGTTCACCCCTCCACTTT | CATSRDREGSPLHF
TRBJ2-5 | once | TRBV7-7 | TRBD1 | TGTGCTAGCAGCCGGGACAGGTCGGAGACCCAGTACTTC | CASSRDRSETQYF